This T cell receptor beta chain was identified during a study of siplizumab effects on memory and regulatory T cells. Notes on the study in general: Apparently more diverse than memory cells, naive T cells also seemed major alloresponse contributors. The alloreactive clones that mapped to unstimulated subsets made up only a minor fraction.

V lost 0 bases, J lost 7 bases, and 17 bases lay in between. This CDR3 is built from 16 residues. Germline-derived CDR1 and CDR2 are SGHTS and YDEGEE. Only one count was recorded for this clone. No antigen is known for it. Generated by immunoSEQ multiplex PCR, the TCRdb table keeps only in-frame clones and is missing some. Found here are about 100,000 clones, about 94% of them singletons; the top ten hold over 1%. This sequence originates from a human donor in good health. V usage is TRBV5-8 and J usage is TRBJ1-3, with a possible D match to TRBD1 (5 bases). Sequenced material: non-Treg CD4+ T cells sorted from blood. In DNA, the CDR3 is TGTGCCAGCAGCTTGGCGGGGGACGCTTTCACCAACACCATATATTTT. Translation: CASSLAGDAFTNTIYF.